This entry lists 10 T cell receptor beta chains sequenced from one sample in a study of post-analysis software for immune sequencing data. The study's findings and limits: TRBV segments more frequent in patients than in controls numbered roughly five and included TRBV5-6, TRBV5-1 and TRBV20-1.

The antigens these receptors bind are not known. The authors incorporated unique molecular identifiers into the TCR beta cDNA libraries. TCRdb reprocessed the PCR reads with MiXCR, giving one entry per CDR3 protein. Counted here are hundreds of thousands of distinct CDR3 sequences, roughly a third occurring once; the ten biggest clones make up roughly 4.8%. Sequenced: blood. All receptors derive from a girl aged 10 to 17 with multiple sclerosis.

Many counts were recorded for this clonotype. This chain links TRBV20-1 with TRBJ1-5, with D unresolved. This CDR3 is 13 amino acids long. Germline lookup yields CDR1 DFQATT and CDR2 SNEGSKA (reference sequence). Trimming took off 4 bases at V and 1 base at J, with 8 bases between the two ends. This chain's CDR3 is CSAKGMSNQPQHF. CDR3 DNA sequence: TGCAGTGCTAAGGGTATGAGCAATCAGCCCCAGCATTTT.

This clonotype was seen a single time. The gene calls are TRBV20-1 and TRBJ2-7, with 11 bases aligning to TRBD1. Germline V gene sequence: CDR1 DFQATT, CDR2 SNEGSKA (reference sequence). The CDR3 loop spans 17 amino acids. V shed 3 bases, J shed 1 base, and the junction held 11 bases outside the gene matches. CDR3 sequence (DNA): TGCAGTGCTAGGGATGTCGGGGGGACAGGGGGTTCCTACGAGCAGTACTTC. It yields the protein CSARDVGGTGGSYEQYF.

This clonotype turned up a few times. A much larger clone is a single base away; this may be a read error. V gene TRBV20-1 combines with J gene TRBJ2-1; no clear D. This CDR3 has 15 residues. CDR1 is DFQATT and CDR2 is SNEGSKA in the germline V gene (reference sequence). The DNA for the CDR3 is TGCAGTGCTGGAGACGCGCTGAGCTCCTACAATGAGCAGTTCTTC. Protein sequence: CSAGDALSSYNEQFF.

This clonotype appeared a few times. The gene calls are TRBV4-2 and TRBJ1-5; possible D gene TRBD1, 5 bases. The CDR3 spans 17 residues. CDR1 and CDR2 (germline): LGHNA, YNFKEQ. V lost 0 bases, J lost 5 bases, and 17 bases lay in between. The CDR3 DNA is TGTGCCAGCAGCCAAGATCTTGGGTGGGGGAAGGATCAGCCCCAGCATTTT. Translation gives CASSQDLGWGKDQPQHF.

With regard to this clonotype: A much larger clone sits a single nucleotide away, making a read error possible. The rearrangement joins TRBV4-1 to TRBJ1-2; unclear D gene. Germline-derived CDR1 and CDR2 are MGHRA and YSYEKL. The length of the CDR3 is 13 residues. Here the CDR3 reads CASGQEVNYGYTF. The CDR3 DNA reads as TGCGCCAGCGGCCAGGAGGTTAACTATGGCTACACCTTC.

Comment on this clonotype: This could be a read error, since a much larger clone is one nucleotide away. The J gene is TRBJ1-1, the V gene TRBV6-5; D gene uncertain. The CDR3 runs 14 residues. The V gene's germline CDR1 is MNHEY and CDR2 SVGAGI. The V end lost 6 bases, the J end lost 0 bases, and 11 bases lay between the germline ends. For the CDR3, the DNA is TGTGCCAGCAGGTATGGAACAGTGAACACTGAAGCTTTCTTT. Its translation is CASRYGTVNTEAFF.

This sequence joins TRBV7-2 and TRBJ2-1; no clear D gene. Germline V CDR1 and CDR2: SGHTA, FQGNSA. V lost 6 bases and J 2 bases, leaving 11 bases between the germline ends. The CDR3 contains 14 residues. In DNA form, the CDR3 reads TGTGCCAGCAGTTTACAGCACACCTACAATGAGCAGTTCTTC. Its translation is CASSLQHTYNEQFF.

This clonotype was recorded a few times. A much larger clone lies one base from this, so it may be a read error. J is TRBJ2-1 and V is TRBV4-1; D is unclear. Germline V lookup: CDR1 MGHRA, CDR2 YSYEKL. Trimming stripped 1 base from V and 3 bases from J, with 10 bases between. This CDR3 has 15 residues. The CDR3 nucleotides read TGCGCCAGCAGCCAAGGTGTGAGCCTCTACAATGAGCAGTTCTTC. This sequence encodes CASSQGVSLYNEQFF.

This clonotype was picked up a small number of times. A much larger clonotype is one base distant, so this may be a read error. V usage is TRBV11-2 and J usage is TRBJ2-1; TRBD1 agrees at 8 bases. With 5 bases clipped from V and 7 bases from J, the junction kept 13 bases outside the gene matches. This CDR3 has 16 amino acids. The germline V gene encodes CDR1 SGHAT and CDR2 FQNNGV. CDR3 DNA: TGTGCCAGCAGCCACCGAGGACAGGGTGATCGGAATGAGCAGTTCTTC. Protein: CASSHRGQGDRNEQFF.

A remark on this clonotype: A much larger clone sits a single nucleotide away, making a read error possible. The rearrangement links TRBV14 to TRBJ2-1; 8 bases map to TRBD1. CDR1 and CDR2 (germline): SGHDN, FVKESK. J gave up 8 bases and V 4 bases, and 4 bases lay outside the gene matches. The CDR3 runs 13 residues. Here the CDR3 reads CASSRLTGDEQFF. Written as DNA, the CDR3 is TGTGCCAGCAGCCGCCTGACAGGGGATGAGCAGTTCTTC.